A single sample gave rise to the 27 T cell receptor beta chains below, sequenced in a study of CD8 T cells in Susac syndrome. The RNA, 0.5 to 1 ug, was put through reverse transcription using random hexamers. TCRdb ran MiXCR on the immunoSEQ multiplex PCR reads and lists one entry per CDR3 protein. This table holds about 180,000 distinct CDR3 sequences, roughly 94% found once. The sample taken for sequencing was CD4+ T cells from PBMCs. These receptors all stem from a human donor with Susac syndrome.

The rearrangement uses TRBV20-1 and TRBJ1-2; D is uncertain. Between the trimmed V and J ends, which lost 0 bases and 8 bases, there was a span of 19 bases. Germline CDR1 is DFQATT and CDR2 is SNEGSKA (reference sequence). The CDR3 spans 15 residues. CDR3 sequence reads: CSARDLNRAPEGYTF. CDR3 coding DNA: TGCAGTGCTAGAGATTTGAACAGAGCCCCTGAGGGCTACACCTTC.

This clonotype was picked up one time. The chain links TRBV20-1 to TRBJ2-3; 10 bases agree with TRBD2. Germline values: CDR1 DFQATT, CDR2 SNEGSKA (reference sequence). The trim removed 3 bases at V and 2 bases at J, leaving 8 bases unmatched. The CDR3 is 16 amino acids. CDR3 residues: CSASAVAGGYTDTQYF. The CDR3, as DNA: TGCAGTGCTAGCGCGGTAGCGGGGGGATACACAGATACGCAGTATTTT.

The chain couples TRBV20-1 to TRBJ2-6; D is uncertain. This CDR3 has 12 residues. Trimming stripped 6 bases from V and 1 base from J, with 4 bases between. Germline CDR1 is DFQATT and CDR2 is SNEGSKA (reference sequence). CDR3 residues: CSAASGANVLTF. The CDR3 DNA follows: TGCAGTGCCGCGTCTGGGGCCAACGTCCTGACTTTC.

V usage is TRBV7-2 and J usage is TRBJ2-7; 8 bases agree with TRBD2. Germline CDR1 is SGHTA and CDR2 is FQGNSA. The CDR3 is 14 residues long. J lost 0 bases, V lost 9 bases, and 7 bases had no gene match. The CDR3 DNA reads as TGTGCCAGTAGCGGGGACGCCAGCTCCTACGAGCAGTACTTC. It translates to CASSGDASSYEQYF.

This clonotype came up a few times. The chain joins TRBV12-3 or TRBV12-4 to TRBJ2-5, with unresolved D. The CDR3 contains 14 residues. V shed 1 base and J shed 0 bases, with 6 bases lying between them. The CDR3 sequence is CASSLVGNQETQYF. The CDR3, as DNA: TGTGCCAGCAGTTTAGTCGGAAACCAAGAGACCCAGTACTTC.

The chain recombines TRBV12-3 or TRBV12-4 with TRBJ1-2; perhaps TRBD1 as D (5 bases). With 7 bases removed from V and 8 bases from J, the gap between germline ends came to 17 bases. This CDR3 has 13 residues. This chain's CDR3 is CASTIGGARGYTF. CDR3 bases: TGTGCCAGCACTATAGGAGGGGCTCGGGGCTACACCTTC.

V is TRBV11-2 and J is TRBJ2-2; perhaps TRBD2 as D (6 bases). Trimming took 7 bases from V and 11 from J, leaving 11 bases between them. In germline, CDR1 is SGHAT, CDR2 FQNNGV. This CDR3 has 11 amino acids. The CDR3 loop is CASTWRGELFF. Here the CDR3 DNA reads TGTGCCAGCACATGGCGGGGCGAGCTGTTTTTT.

J is TRBJ2-6 and V is TRBV10-3; possible D gene TRBD2, 5 bases. This CDR3 contains 16 residues. V shed 0 bases and J shed 0 bases, with 6 bases lying between them. The germline V gene has CDR1 ENHRY and CDR2 SYGVKD. Written as DNA, the CDR3 is TGTGCCATCAGTGAGTCCCGGGACTCTGGGGCCAACGTCCTGACTTTC. Translating gives CAISESRDSGANVLTF.

This rearrangement joins TRBV4-2 to TRBJ2-7; 9 bases fit TRBD2. Looked up from germline, CDR1 is LGHNA and CDR2 is YNFKEQ. J lost 2 bases, V lost 0 bases, and 5 bases had no gene match. The CDR3 spans 16 residues. This chain's CDR3 is CASSQDELAGAYEQYF. The CDR3 DNA follows: TGTGCCAGCAGCCAAGATGAACTAGCGGGCGCCTACGAGCAGTACTTC.

J is TRBJ2-1 and V is TRBV11-2; 10 bases agree with TRBD2. Germline V gives CDR1 SGHAT, CDR2 FQNNGV. J lost 0 bases, V lost 4 bases, and 9 bases had no gene match. This CDR3 comprises 18 residues. The CDR3 protein is CASSSPRSGGSSYNEQFF. The CDR3 region has the DNA TGTGCCAGCAGCTCCCCTCGTAGCGGGGGGAGCTCCTACAATGAGCAGTTCTTC.

The V call is TRBV29-1, the J call TRBJ2-7; 12 bases are a match to TRBD2. The germline V gene has CDR1 SQVTM and CDR2 ANQGSEA. The CDR3 runs 14 residues. Trimming at V came to 5 bases and at J to 5 bases, leaving 7 bases not matched to a gene. CDR3 loop: CSVILAGGRDEQYF. In nucleotides, the CDR3 is TGCAGCGTTATACTAGCGGGGGGCCGGGACGAGCAGTACTTC.

The chain employs TRBV2 and TRBJ1-6; no clear D. This CDR3 comprises 15 residues. Germline V gives CDR1 SNHLY, CDR2 FYNNEI. The ends were cut back, 1 base at V and 7 bases at J, with 11 bases in the middle. CDR3: CASSEVPRENSPLHF. The CDR3 bases are TGTGCCAGCAGTGAAGTACCCAGAGAGAATTCACCCCTCCACTTT.

The chain carries TRBV5-1 and TRBJ2-1, with TRBD2 matching 14 bases. Per the germline V gene, CDR1 is SGHRS and CDR2 is YFSETQ. The V segment lost 4 bases and the J segment 7 bases; nucleotides outside the gene matches: 7. The CDR3 runs 16 residues. DNA of the CDR3: TGCGCCAGCAGCCACCCGACTAGCGGGGGGGGGAATGAGCAGTTCTTC. It yields the protein CASSHPTSGGGNEQFF. Full variable domain (rest looked up from reference TRBV5-1 and TRBJ2-1): KAGVTQTPRYLIKTRGQQVTLSCSPISGHRSVSWYQQTPGQGLQFLFEYFSETQRNKGNFPGRFSGRQFSNSRSEMNVSTLELGDSALYLCASSHPTSGGGNEQFFGPGTRLTVL.

The chain couples TRBV24-1 to TRBJ2-1; D is possibly TRBD2 (6 bases). The V gene's germline CDR1 is KGHDR and CDR2 SFDVKD. The CDR3 loop spans 11 amino acids. The V end lost 8 bases, the J end lost 6 bases, and 7 bases lay between the germline ends. DNA for the CDR3: TGTGCCACCATGGAGGGCAATGAGCAGTTCTTC. This gives the protein CATMEGNEQFF.

The chain carries TRBV15 and TRBJ2-5; TRBD2 matches at 7 bases. Trimming took 8 bases from V and 5 from J; bases not matched to a gene: 8. The CDR3 length is 13 residues. In germline, CDR1 is LNHNV, CDR2 YYDKDF (reference sequence). The CDR3 region has the DNA TGTGCCACCTCCACTCCCGGGGGGGAGACCCAGTACTTC. Translation: CATSTPGGETQYF.

This sequence joins TRBV5-1 and TRBJ2-1; 10 bases agree with TRBD1. The CDR3 sequence is 16 residues long. Losses at the gene ends were 0 bases for V and 7 bases for J; bases not matched to a gene: 7. Germline V gene data show CDR1 as SGHRS and CDR2 as YFSETQ. The CDR3 protein is CASSLADGTGVNEQFF. CDR3 sequence (DNA): TGCGCCAGCAGCTTGGCTGATGGGACAGGGGTGAATGAGCAGTTCTTC.

CDR3 nucleotide sequence: TGTGCCAGCAGCTCGTCTGACCGGCCCCTTAATGGCTACACCTTC. Translation: CASSSSDRPLNGYTF. This rearrangement joins TRBV27 to TRBJ1-2; no definite D call. Trimming shortened V by 6 bases and J by 6 bases, and 20 bases separated the two germline ends. Germline V lookup: CDR1 MNHEY, CDR2 SMNVEV (reference sequence). The CDR3 length is 15 residues.

This clonotype was counted a few times. The chain joins TRBV4-1 to TRBJ2-7, with TRBD1 matching over 11 bases. Germline V gives CDR1 MGHRA, CDR2 YSYEKL. This CDR3 comprises 16 residues. The V segment lost 0 bases and the J segment 5 bases; nucleotides outside the gene matches: 6. This CDR3 is CASSQDWTGGEDEQYF. The CDR3 bases are TGCGCCAGCAGCCAAGACTGGACAGGGGGCGAGGACGAGCAGTACTTC.

This clonotype showed up just once. This chain links TRBV5-1 with TRBJ2-1; 12 positions agree with TRBD1. In germline, CDR1 is SGHRS, CDR2 YFSETQ. The CDR3 length is 15 residues. V trimming: 0 bases; J trimming: 8 bases; junction bases outside the gene matches: 3. CDR3 sequence reads: CASSLVGTGGDEQFF. The DNA of the CDR3 is TGCGCCAGCAGCTTGGTTGGGACAGGGGGCGATGAGCAGTTCTTC.

The rearrangement joins TRBV20-1 to TRBJ1-1; 8 bases align to TRBD1. The germline V gene encodes CDR1 DFQATT and CDR2 SNEGSKA (reference sequence). The CDR3 contains 13 residues. With 2 bases clipped from V and 5 bases from J, the junction kept 4 bases outside the gene matches. The CDR3 spells CSARTGQGTEAFF. The CDR3 nucleotides read TGCAGTGCTAGAACCGGACAGGGAACTGAAGCTTTCTTT.

J is TRBJ2-7 and V is TRBV10-3; D is possibly TRBD2 (6 bases). V was cut by 4 bases and J by 9 bases, with 13 bases left in between. CDR3 length: 12 amino acids. Looked up from germline, CDR1 is ENHRY and CDR2 is SYGVKD. In nucleotides, the CDR3 is TGTGCCATCAGTGGGGGGAGGCAGGTGCAGTACTTC. Protein product: CAISGGRQVQYF.

This chain uses TRBV20-1 with TRBJ2-7; 11 nucleotides agree with TRBD2. The trim removed 1 base at V and 12 bases at J, leaving 11 bases unmatched. The CDR3 totals 14 residues. Germline V gene lookup returns CDR1 DFQATT and CDR2 SNEGSKA (reference sequence). CDR3: CSARATSGGAPRYF. The CDR3 DNA follows: TGCAGTGCTAGAGCCACTAGCGGGGGTGCGCCACGGTACTTC.

V gene TRBV2 combines with J gene TRBJ1-2, with D maybe TRBD1 (6 bases). Looked up from germline, CDR1 is SNHLY and CDR2 is FYNNEI. The ends were cut back, 6 bases at V and 4 bases at J, with 18 bases in the middle. The CDR3 runs 15 residues. The CDR3 sequence: CASSGGDKSAYGYTF. CDR3 bases: TGTGCCAGCAGCGGGGGGGACAAGTCAGCCTATGGCTACACCTTC.

This chain joins TRBV18 and TRBJ2-7; D remains ambiguous. This CDR3 spans 13 amino acids. CDR1 KGHSH and CDR2 LQKENI come from the germline V gene. Trimming took off 0 bases at V and 2 bases at J, with 5 bases between the two ends. CDR3 DNA sequence: TGTGCCAGCTCACCACCCGCGGCCTACGAGCAGTACTTC. This codes for CASSPPAAYEQYF.

The chain joins TRBV5-1 to TRBJ2-1, with D possibly being TRBD1 or TRBD2 (6 bases each). This CDR3 has 17 residues. Germline V gene lookup returns CDR1 SGHRS and CDR2 YFSETQ. With 4 bases removed from V and 0 bases from J, the gap between germline ends came to 17 bases. This chain's CDR3 is CASSRDGGGHSYNEQFF. CDR3 DNA sequence: TGCGCCAGCAGCAGAGACGGAGGGGGACACTCCTACAATGAGCAGTTCTTC.

A single count supports this clonotype. A junction boundary mismatches the germline segment, possibly from a read error. The V gene is TRBV24-1, the J gene TRBJ2-3; perhaps TRBD2 as D (6 bases). This CDR3 has 15 residues. CDR1 is KGHDR and CDR2 is SFDVKD in the germline V gene. Written as DNA, the CDR3 is TGTGCCACCAGCGATTTGCGGGGCGCGGGAGATACGCAGTATTTT. It codes for CATSDLRGAGDTQYF.

The J gene is TRBJ1-2, the V gene TRBV29-1, with D perhaps TRBD1 (5 bases). CDR1 is SQVTM, CDR2 ANQGSEA, per germline. Trimming shortened V by 4 bases and J by 8 bases, and 14 bases separated the two germline ends. The CDR3 consists of 12 residues. CDR3 protein: CSVVRATVGYTF. The DNA for the CDR3 is TGCAGCGTTGTCAGGGCGACGGTCGGCTACACCTTC. Supplemented by reference TRBV29-1 and TRBJ1-2, the full variable domain reads SAVISQKPSRDICQRGTSLTIQCQVDSQVTMMFWYRQQPGQSLTLIATANQGSEATYESGFVIDKFPISRPNLTFSTLTVSNMSPEDSSIYLCSVVRATVGYTFGSGTRLTVV.